Below, 20 T cell receptor beta chains from the same sample are listed, as sequenced in a study of cytomegalovirus exposure and HLA in healthy donors. The PCR ran on 60 Vbeta and 13 Jbeta primers. TCRdb keeps only in-frame clones here, not all; method: immunoSEQ multiplex PCR. The data hold around 140,000 clones, with about two thirds observed a single time. What was sequenced was PBMCs. The receptors stem from a woman in her sixties or seventies in good health and CMV-seropositive.

The chain is built from TRBV29-1 and TRBJ1-1; 7 bases line up with TRBD1. V lost 7 bases, J lost 0 bases, and 11 bases stayed unmatched. The length of the CDR3 is 15 residues. The germline V gene has CDR1 SQVTM and CDR2 ANQGSEA. For the CDR3, the DNA is TGCAGCGCCCTTCGGACAGGACGAATGAACACTGAAGCTTTCTTT. It specifies CSALRTGRMNTEAFF. The full variable domain, in which reference TRBV29-1 and TRBJ1-1 provide the parts outside the CDR3, is SAVISQKPSRDICQRGTSLTIQCQVDSQVTMMFWYRQQPGQSLTLIATANQGSEATYESGFVIDKFPISRPNLTFSTLTVSNMSPEDSSIYLCSALRTGRMNTEAFFGQGTRLTVV.

This clone came up a few times. This sequence joins TRBV28 and TRBJ2-7; 7 nucleotides agree with TRBD1. The CDR3 length is 13 residues. V shed 6 bases and J 7 bases; nucleotides not matched to a gene: 9. Germline V gene sequence: CDR1 MDHEN, CDR2 SYDVKM. CDR3 loop: CASRPTGFGEQYF. The CDR3 DNA reads as TGTGCCAGCAGGCCGACAGGGTTTGGGGAGCAGTACTTC. Based on the CDR3 plus reference TRBV28 and TRBJ2-7, the full variable domain is DVKVTQSSRYLVKRTGEKVFLECVQDMDHENMFWYRQDPGLGLRLIYFSYDVKMKEKGDIPEGYSVSREKKERFSLILESASTNQTSMYLCASRPTGFGEQYFGPGTRLTVT.

The chain links TRBV6-1 to TRBJ1-5; a weak D match, TRBD1 (5 bases). The CDR3 loop spans 15 amino acids. The V end lost 0 bases, the J end lost 4 bases, and 10 bases lay between the germline ends. Germline CDR1 is MNHNS and CDR2 is SASEGT. The CDR3 region is CASSEASGGNQPQHF. The CDR3 DNA reads TGTGCCAGCAGTGAAGCCTCCGGGGGTAATCAGCCCCAGCATTTT.

The genes are TRBV5-1 and TRBJ2-7; D perhaps matches TRBD2 (5 bases). CDR1 and CDR2 (germline): SGHRS, YFSETQ. This CDR3 is built from 14 residues. The V gene lost 5 bases and the J gene lost 7 bases, with 19 bases spanning the gap. CDR3 sequence: CASRANVAGWEQYF. The CDR3 DNA sequence: TGCGCCAGCAGGGCGAATGTGGCGGGTTGGGAGCAGTACTTC.

This clone was seen only a few times. The rearrangement joins TRBV12-5 to TRBJ2-3, with TRBD2 matching 8 bases. The CDR3 length is 16 residues. J lost 1 base, V lost 1 base, and 4 bases had no gene match. Germline V CDR1 and CDR2: LGHNT, FRNRAP. DNA for the CDR3: TGTGCTAGTGGTTTGGCGTTAGCGGGACGCACAGATACGCAGTATTTT. This sequence encodes CASGLALAGRTDTQYF.

V and J are TRBV5-1 and TRBJ2-7; 10 bases align to TRBD2. Trimming took 3 bases from V and 6 from J; bases not matched to a gene: 9. The CDR3 is 15 amino acids. Germline V gene lookup returns CDR1 SGHRS and CDR2 YFSETQ. CDR3 nucleotide sequence: TGCGCCAGCAGCTCAACTAGCGGGAAAGATTCCGAGCAGTACTTC. It yields the protein CASSSTSGKDSEQYF.

The chain combines TRBV12-5 with TRBJ1-1, with D perhaps TRBD1 (5 bases). Per germline, CDR1 LGHNT and CDR2 FRNRAP. This CDR3 has 13 amino acids. V was shortened by 2 bases and J by 2 bases, with 6 bases between the two germline ends. The CDR3 nucleotides read TGTGCTAGTGGTTTGAGGGGAAACACTGAAGCTTTCTTT. This sequence encodes CASGLRGNTEAFF. Full variable domain (rest looked up from reference TRBV12-5 and TRBJ1-1): DARVTQTPRHKVTEMGQEVTMRCQPILGHNTVFWYRQTMMQGLELLAYFRNRAPLDDSGMPKDRFSAEMPDATLATLKIQPSEPRDSAVYFCASGLRGNTEAFFGQGTRLTVV.

The chain recombines TRBV28 with TRBJ2-3, with a weak D call TRBD2 (6 bases). With 7 bases removed from V and 2 bases from J, the gap between germline ends came to 13 bases. CDR3 length: 14 amino acids. Germline assignment: CDR1 MDHEN and CDR2 SYDVKM. The CDR3 spells CASTYSGNTDTQYF. The CDR3 DNA reads as TGTGCCAGCACTTATAGCGGAAACACAGATACGCAGTATTTT.

This clone appeared a few times. This chain connects TRBV5-1 to TRBJ1-1; 8 positions agree with TRBD1. CDR3 size: 14 residues. Germline V CDR1 and CDR2: SGHRS, YFSETQ. V lost 4 bases, J lost 1 base, and 3 bases stayed unmatched. CDR3 sequence: CASSPGTGNTEAFF. In nucleotides, the CDR3 is TGCGCCAGCAGCCCCGGGACAGGGAACACTGAAGCTTTCTTT.

The J gene is TRBJ1-5, the V gene TRBV28, with 9 bases aligning to TRBD1. After removal of 2 bases from V and 3 bases from J, the junction contained 8 bases not matched to a gene. The CDR3 has 17 residues. Germline lookup yields CDR1 MDHEN and CDR2 SYDVKM. The CDR3 nucleotides are TGTGCCAGCAGTTTAGGTGCTCGGACAGGGGTCAATCAGCCCCAGCATTTT. The encoded protein is CASSLGARTGVNQPQHF.

V usage is TRBV10-3 and J usage is TRBJ1-2, with D possibly matching TRBD1 (5 bases). CDR3 size: 14 residues. Trimming took off 1 base at V and 8 bases at J, with 14 bases between the two ends. Looked up from germline, CDR1 is ENHRY and CDR2 is SYGVKD. CDR3: CAISEYGREGGYTF. The CDR3 bases are TGTGCCATCAGTGAGTATGGCAGGGAGGGAGGCTACACCTTC.

The V and J genes are TRBV2 and TRBJ2-5, with D perhaps matching TRBD1 (5 bases). The CDR3 is 13 amino acids. Germline-derived CDR1 and CDR2 are SNHLY and FYNNEI. V shed 7 bases and J shed 9 bases, with 18 bases lying between them. The CDR3 DNA follows: TGTGCCAGCATCCTAGGGGTTGGTGGGGCCCAGTACTTC. Residues: CASILGVGGAQYF.

The genes are TRBV5-4 and TRBJ2-5, with TRBD2 identical over 7 bases. The V segment lost 3 bases and the J segment 4 bases; nucleotides outside the gene matches: 6. Per germline, CDR1 SGHNT and CDR2 YYREEE (reference sequence). The CDR3 has 14 residues. CDR3 bases: TGTGCCAGCAGCTCCCCTTGGGGGGGAGAGACCCAGTACTTC. This codes for CASSSPWGGETQYF.

This chain uses TRBV5-8 with TRBJ1-2; no definite D call. This CDR3 region has 12 residues. V lost 2 bases, J lost 8 bases, and 10 bases lay in between. Germline assignment: CDR1 SGHTS and CDR2 YDEGEE. DNA for the CDR3: TGTGCCAGCAGCTTCAGAGGGAGAGGCTACACCTTC. The encoded protein is CASSFRGRGYTF.

The chain joins TRBV5-4 to TRBJ2-6; D remains unclear. The CDR3 runs to 13 residues. The V and J ends lost 2 bases and 3 bases respectively, with 3 bases between them. Germline loops: CDR1 SGHNT, CDR2 YYREEE (reference sequence). The CDR3 protein is CASSFYGANVLTF. CDR3 nucleotides: TGTGCCAGCAGCTTTTATGGGGCCAACGTCCTGACTTTC.

The chain uses TRBV28 and TRBJ2-7; TRBD1 aligns across 8 bases. The CDR3 loop spans 15 amino acids. Trimming took 6 bases from V and 0 from J; bases not matched to a gene: 7. The germline V gene has CDR1 MDHEN and CDR2 SYDVKM. DNA of the CDR3: TGTGCCAGCAGCTCCCCGGACAGGGTCTCCTACGAGCAGTACTTC. This sequence encodes CASSSPDRVSYEQYF.

As DNA, the CDR3 is TGCAGCGCCCTTAGCGGGAGAGGGGAGACCCAGTACTTC. This codes for CSALSGRGETQYF. The chain joins TRBV29-1 to TRBJ2-5; 9 positions agree with TRBD2. V shed 7 bases and J 5 bases; nucleotides not matched to a gene: 8. Germline V gene sequence: CDR1 SQVTM, CDR2 ANQGSEA. The CDR3 extends over 13 amino acids.

The chain has TRBV19 and TRBJ1-2; TRBD1 might be the D (6 bases). Germline CDR1 LNHDA, CDR2 SQIVND (reference sequence). This CDR3 is built from 13 residues. The V end was cut by 4 bases, the J end by 4 bases, with 10 bases between. This chain's CDR3 is CASSTQGSYGYTF. The CDR3 DNA reads TGTGCCAGTAGTACACAGGGTAGCTATGGCTACACCTTC. Full variable domain (outside the CDR3, taken from reference TRBV19 and TRBJ1-2): DGGITQSPKYLFRKEGQNVTLSCEQNLNHDAMYWYRQDPGQGLRLIYYSQIVNDFQKGDIAEGYSVSREKKESFPLTVTSAQKNPTAFYLCASSTQGSYGYTFGSGTRLTVV.

This clone was seen a few times. The chain is built from TRBV6-8 and TRBJ2-1; D possibly corresponds to TRBD2 (5 bases). Germline V gives CDR1 MNHGY, CDR2 SAAAGT. V lost 2 bases and J lost 5, with 19 bases in between. This CDR3 contains 17 residues. The CDR3 DNA follows: TGTGCCAGCAGTTACAAGGGCTTTGAGGGTCAGAACAATGAGCAGTTCTTC. It encodes CASSYKGFEGQNNEQFF.

The rearrangement joins TRBV29-1 to TRBJ2-5, with 8 nucleotides matching TRBD1. The CDR3 has 12 residues. V was clipped by 6 bases and J by 4 bases; unmatched bases: 4. CDR1 SQVTM and CDR2 ANQGSEA come from the germline V gene. CDR3 bases: TGCAGCGTGGACAGGGTGGGAGAGACCCAGTACTTC. Encoded protein: CSVDRVGETQYF.